The T cell receptor beta chain under discussion was sequenced for a study of T cell responses to AZD1222 COVID-19 vaccine. Background on the study: Second doses that came at about 4 or about 12 weeks were put together.

General study points: It was only after the peak T cell response that any repertoires were sampled. Spike-specific TCR breadth and depth went up after people got two AZD1222 doses. White British donors predominated, females outnumbered males, and clonal diversity was possibly underestimated.

Deletions cut 3 bases from V and 7 bases from J, with 21 bases between. CDR3 length equals 16 residues. CDR1 and CDR2 (germline): SGHTA, FQGNSA. The table came from immunoSEQ multiplex PCR; TCRdb's copy has only in-frame clones and leaves some out. Among 130,000 to 150,000 clones listed, roughly nine tenths were seen once. To note about this clone: As yet, its antigen is unknown.

The receptor's source is an adult in good health. This specimen consisted of peripheral blood, obtained on day 0 of AZD1222 vaccination. This chain joins TRBV7-2 and TRBJ1-1; maybe TRBD1 (5 bases). CDR3: CASSFGGTLQIGEAFF. The CDR3 DNA sequence: TGTGCCAGCAGCTTCGGGGGAACTCTCCAAATTGGTGAAGCTTTCTTT.